This section outlines one TCR beta chain sequence together with its context. Its antigen is currently unknown. These data are taken from a study of T cell responses to AZD1222 COVID-19 vaccine. Whole-study findings and limits: Reportedly, close to half of spike-specific TCRs are directed against unmutated variant regions.

Clones were read by immunoSEQ multiplex PCR, and TCRdb kept only the in-frame ones, dropping some. Of 160,000 or so clones listed, about 91% were seen once; the top ten hold 4.4%. The CDR3 totals 16 residues. Trimming removed 8 bases at V and 1 base at J, with 20 bases between. Germline V gives CDR1 LGHDT, CDR2 YNNKEL (reference sequence). The gene calls are TRBV3-1 (or the pseudogene TRBV3-2) and TRBJ1-1; D perhaps matches TRBD1 (5 bases). This TCR came from an adult in good health. This specimen consisted of peripheral blood, obtained on day 0 of MenACWY control vaccination. Written as DNA, the CDR3 is TGTGCCAGCTACCCCCGGGACCCCTTTGCGAACACTGAAGCTTTCTTT. This codes for CASYPRDPFANTEAFF.